This TCR beta chain is drawn from a study of early T cells in non-severe SARS-CoV-2 infection. Study in general: Bulk RNA from unsorted whole blood was sequenced; chains were unpaired. Study observations and caveats: Lookups in VDJdb leaned toward anti-spike CD8 responses and missed private and CD4 specificities.

The CDR3 extends over 17 amino acids. After removal of 3 bases from V and 6 bases from J, the junction contained 10 bases not matched to a gene. cDNA molecules, individually, were tagged with unique molecular identifiers. Using its own MiXCR run on the 5' RACE reads, TCRdb lists one record per CDR3 protein. This table holds about 42,000 distinct CDR3 sequences, approximately 6.9% found once. Points on this clonotype: Its antigen is unknown.

This receptor was obtained from an adult who was a healthcare worker with PCR-confirmed SARS-CoV-2 infection or an uninfected control (not recorded which). The sequenced sample was whole blood. The chain employs TRBV12-3 or TRBV12-4 and TRBJ2-2, with 10 bases matching TRBD2. CDR3 DNA sequence: TGTGCCAGCAGTTTCATAGCGGGGGGTAGAGTCGCCGGGGAGCTGTTTTTT. This translates into CASSFIAGGRVAGELFF.